Listed below are T cell receptor beta chains from one sample, sequenced in a study of cytomegalovirus exposure and HLA in healthy donors. Clones were read by immunoSEQ multiplex PCR, and TCRdb kept only the in-frame ones, dropping some. In the table there are around 70,000 clones, around four fifths of which are singletons. Sequencing input: PBMCs. The receptors originated from a girl aged 5-17 years in good health and CMV-seropositive. The CDR3 runs from the conserved cysteine through the conserved F or W. Each record gives: CDR3 DNA, CDR3 protein, D gene, V gene, clone size, J gene. D genes are given only for firm matches. Some rows have no size entry. The others give once, few or many, or a class for an expanded clone.

DNA: TGTGCCAGCTCACAAGGGGACATTAATCAGCCCCAGCATTTT; CDR3: CASSQGDINQPQHF; D: -; V: TRBV18; size: once; J: TRBJ1-5
DNA: TGTGCCACCCGTTCCGGGCGGGGGATACGCTACGAGCAGTACTTC; CDR3: CATRSGRGIRYEQYF; D: TRBD2; V: TRBV2; size: -; J: TRBJ2-7
DNA: TGTGCCAGCAGCTTGAACAGGGAGGGTGAGCAGTTCTTC; CDR3: CASSLNREGEQFF; D: -; V: TRBV11-3; size: -; J: TRBJ2-1
DNA: TGTGCCAGCAGTTACTCACGGGGGAGTCAGCCCCAGCATTTT; CDR3: CASSYSRGSQPQHF; D: -; V: TRBV6-5; size: -; J: TRBJ1-5
DNA: TGCGCCAGCAGCCACCTACCCGGGGGGATGGACCGGAATCAGCCCCAGCATTTT; CDR3: CASSHLPGGMDRNQPQHF; D: -; V: TRBV4-1; size: -; J: TRBJ1-5
DNA: TGTGCCAGCAGGGCTCTCCACGGGTCCGGGGAGCTGTTTTTT; CDR3: CASRALHGSGELFF; D: -; V: TRBV7-8; size: -; J: TRBJ2-2
DNA: TGTGCCAGCAGTGACACAGGATCCTATCAGCCCCAGCATTTT; CDR3: CASSDTGSYQPQHF; D: -; V: TRBV28; size: -; J: TRBJ1-5
DNA: TGCGCCAGCAGTGAAGCGGGAGGGGGCACCGGGGAGCTGTTTTTT; CDR3: CASSEAGGGTGELFF; D: TRBD2; V: TRBV10-2; size: -; J: TRBJ2-2
DNA: TGTGCCAGCAGTTCCCGGGAGGGCAGCGGCAATCAGCCCCAGCATTTT; CDR3: CASSSREGSGNQPQHF; D: -; V: TRBV28; size: -; J: TRBJ1-5
DNA: TGTGCCAGCCTCCCTGCAGGGCTGGACAGGTTCACAGATACGCAGTATTTT; CDR3: CASLPAGLDRFTDTQYF; D: TRBD1; V: TRBV14; size: -; J: TRBJ2-3
DNA: TGCGCCAGCAGCTCCGCCATTAGCGTTAACACCGGGGAGCTGTTTTTT; CDR3: CASSSAISVNTGELFF; D: -; V: TRBV5-1; size: -; J: TRBJ2-2
DNA: TGTGCCAGCAGGGACAGGGTGGCGGGAACCTTC; CDR3: CASRDRVAGTF; D: TRBD1; V: TRBV28; size: -; J: TRBJ1-2
DNA: TGCGCCAGCAGCTTGATGGGACTAGCGGCCACAGATACGCAGTATTTT; CDR3: CASSLMGLAATDTQYF; D: TRBD2; V: TRBV5-1; size: few; J: TRBJ2-3
DNA: TGTGCCAGCAGACTGGCAGGGAGGCGGGACCAGTACTTC; CDR3: CASRLAGRRDQYF; D: -; V: TRBV6-5; size: -; J: TRBJ2-5
DNA: TGTGCCAGCAGCTCCGACCGACTAGCGGGATACAATGAGCAGTTCTTC; CDR3: CASSSDRLAGYNEQFF; D: TRBD2; V: TRBV5-6; size: -; J: TRBJ2-1
DNA: TGTGCCAGCAGCAACCCGGGACAGGGACTCGATGGCTACACCTTC; CDR3: CASSNPGQGLDGYTF; D: TRBD1; V: TRBV25-1; size: -; J: TRBJ1-2